The clone carrying this T cell receptor beta chain was seen just once. These data come from a study of blood T cell repertoires in COVID-19. Study overall: PBMCs, B-cell-depleted T cells, or T cells provided the cDNA or gDNA that made up the material.

Clones were sequenced by immunoSEQ multiplex PCR, and TCRdb holds only the in-frame ones, with some missing. The sample records a few hundred thousand clones, 85% to 90% being singletons. The V end lost 0 bases, the J end lost 7 bases, and 15 bases lay between the germline ends. The CDR3 is made up of 15 amino acids. CDR1 is MGHRA and CDR2 is YSYEKL in the germline V gene. Living in roughly 23 US areas, the participants were between about 18 and 95 years of age. A COVID-19 case had been met by exposed participants during the 2 weeks before study entry. Sequenced input: PBMCs or T cells enriched from blood (not recorded which). This chain uses TRBV4-1 with TRBJ1-2, with D maybe TRBD1 (5 bases). The clonotype comes from a man younger than 40 who had been exposed to COVID-19. Written as DNA, the CDR3 is TGCGCCAGCAGCCAAGATGGCCAGGGATGGGGTGGCTACACCTTC. Residues: CASSQDGQGWGGYTF.